The sample holds one count of the clone carrying this T cell receptor (beta chain). The sample is drawn from a study of blood T cell repertoires in COVID-19. Study in general: Sample material is recorded as cDNA or gDNA derived from T cells, B-cell-depleted T cells, or PBMCs.

The CDR3 is 12 residues long. Germline V lookup: CDR1 SNHLY, CDR2 FYNNEI. V lost 11 bases to trimming and J lost 3 bases, with 13 bases between them. Libraries were prepared by immunoSEQ multiplex PCR; TCRdb keeps only in-frame clonotypes and omits some of them. This sample carries 250,000 to 300,000 clones, about nine tenths of them seen once, and the ten largest clones take under 8%. The V and J genes are TRBV2 and TRBJ1-2, with TRBD1 as a possible D gene (6 bases). Input material: peripheral blood. The clonotype was recovered from a woman in her twenties or thirties who had recovered from COVID-19. The DNA for the CDR3 is TGTGCCGTACTGGACAGAGACTATGGCTACACCTTC. It yields the protein CAVLDRDYGYTF.